Following are 5 T cell receptor beta chains from one sample sequenced in a study of CD8+CD57+ T cells in acquired aplastic anemia. Profiles of TCR beta VDJ and CDR3 were generated from a genomic DNA template. TCRdb independently ran MiXCR on the reads; one entry per CDR3 protein. This table has 180,000 or so distinct CDR3 sequences, just over 45% appearing once. The sequenced material came from sorted CD4+, CD8+, or CD8+CD57+ T cells (not recorded which) from PBMCs. The receptors stem from a human donor in good health.

About this clonotype itself: Being one base from a much bigger clone, this may be a read error. The chain joins TRBV30 to TRBJ2-5; D gene ambiguous. The V end was cut by 0 bases, the J end by 5 bases, with 10 bases between. This CDR3 contains 13 residues. Germline V lookup: CDR1 GTSNPN, CDR2 SVGIG (reference sequence). The CDR3 spells CAWSVGYLETQYF. CDR3 DNA: TGTGCCTGGAGTGTGGGATACTTGGAGACCCAGTACTTC. Full variable domain (outside the CDR3, taken from reference TRBV30 and TRBJ2-5): SQTIHQWPATLVQPVGSPLSLECTVEGTSNPNLYWYRQAAGRGLQLLFYSVGIGQISSEVPQNLSASRPQDRQFILSSKKLLLSDSGFYLCAWSVGYLETQYFGPGTRLLVL.

The V gene is TRBV24-1, the J gene TRBJ2-1; TRBD2 matches 7 bases. CDR3 size: 17 residues. Germline V CDR1 and CDR2: KGHDR, SFDVKD. V trimming: 2 bases; J trimming: 5 bases; junction bases outside the gene matches: 11. In DNA, the CDR3 is TGTGCCACCAGTGATTCAAGGGGAGGGACGGTAAACAATGAGCAGTTCTTC. This codes for CATSDSRGGTVNNEQFF.

The chain uses TRBV5-4 and TRBJ1-2; 10 bases fit TRBD1. Trimming cost V 4 bases and J 8 bases; bases outside gene matches: 8. The CDR3 is made up of 14 amino acids. Germline values: CDR1 SGHNT, CDR2 YYREEE (reference sequence). Here the CDR3 DNA reads TGTGCCAGCAGCGCTAGACAGGGGGCTGCGGGCTACACCTTC. Residues: CASSARQGAAGYTF. Combining the CDR3 with reference TRBV5-4 and TRBJ1-2 gives the whole variable domain ETGVTQSPTHLIKTRGQQVTLRCSSQSGHNTVSWYQQALGQGPQFIFQYYREEENGRGNFPPRFSGLQFPNYSSELNVNALELDDSALYLCASSARQGAAGYTFGSGTRLTVV.

This clonotype was counted a single time. The chain's CDR3 is CSARSPGGTSTDTQYF. CDR3 bases: TGCAGTGCTAGGTCCCCCGGCGGGACCTCCACAGATACGCAGTATTTT. This chain joins TRBV20-1 and TRBJ2-3, with D possibly being TRBD2 (6 bases). The CDR3 is made up of 16 amino acids. CDR1 is DFQATT, CDR2 SNEGSKA, per germline (reference sequence). The germline V and J ends were trimmed by 3 bases and 2 bases, with 18 bases remaining between them.

To note about this clonotype: Mismatch with germline at one junction end may stem from a read error. The chain has TRBV7-2 and TRBJ1-1; D not resolved. Germline V gene lookup returns CDR1 SGHTA and CDR2 FQGNSA. The CDR3 runs to 13 residues. In nucleotides, the CDR3 is TGCGCCAGCAGCCCCGACTGGAACACTGAAGCTTTCTTT. Translating gives CASSPDWNTEAFF.